This T cell receptor (beta chain) comes out of a study of blood T cell repertoires in COVID-19. Only in-frame clones appear in the TCRdb table, and some are missing; sequencing was by immunoSEQ multiplex PCR. In the table there are under 200,000 clones, approximately 85% of which are singletons. The CDR3 length is 13 residues. Germline V gives CDR1 SEHNR, CDR2 FQNEAQ (reference sequence). The ends lost 5 bases at V and 8 bases at J; junction bases unmatched: 8. The rearrangement links TRBV7-9 to TRBJ1-2; 7 nucleotides match TRBD1. The sequence derives from a middle-aged man with acute COVID-19. Sequenced input: PBMCs or T cells enriched from blood (not recorded which). The CDR3 DNA is TGTGCCAGCAGCCTTTGGGACAGCGGGGGCTACACCTTC. Residues: CASSLWDSGGYTF. The full variable domain, rest sourced from reference TRBV7-9 and TRBJ1-2, is DTGVSQNPRHKITKRGQNVTFRCDPISEHNRLYWYRQTLGQGPEFLTYFQNEAQLEKSRLLSDRFSAERPKGSFSTLEIQRTEQGDSAMYLCASSLWDSGGYTFGSGTRLTVV.